This TCR beta chain was sequenced in a study of blood T cell repertoires in COVID-19 (dated by TCRdb to about 2020). Broadly, across the study: Collaborator samples came from the United States, Italy and Spain and covered acute and convalescent phases of COVID-19. The material from the prospective study consisted of cDNA or gDNA derived from T cells, B-cell-depleted T cells, or PBMCs. Where available, HLA class I and class II types were taken from metadata supplied by the sample provider and were not determined by assay-based typing. A de-identified subject ID, COVID-19 status, age in years and sex were almost always included in the sample metadata. Samples were obtained from the ongoing ImmuneRACE study (first 160 participants) and from over a thousand subjects provided by 6 global collaborators. Deeply sampled blood TCRbeta repertoires from subjects exposed to, actively infected with, or recovered from COVID-19 were included in the dataset. The repertoires were made available in a free public database intended to serve as a resource for research on the immune response to SARS-CoV-2.

Each collaborating institution followed its own protocols to collect whole blood in K2EDTA tubes. Collaborator samples were shipped for TCRbeta analysis as frozen whole blood, isolated PBMCs, or DNA extracted from either sample type. Study-wide findings and limitations: How much clinical and demographic metadata was included differed by source and by participant, and the metadata was provided uncurated.

As to this clone: Its antigen is unknown. Per-base qualities were not stored, and no clone one base away is much larger.

V ends up 5 bases short and J 9 bases short, with an unmatched junction base count of 13. CDR1 and CDR2, looked up from the germline V gene, are SGHTA and FQGNSA. The CDR3, from cysteine to phenylalanine, totals 14 residues. The retained sequence is limited to the CDR3, 42 bases, with the frame set at the first base. TCRbeta CDR3 regions were amplified from genomic DNA using the immunoSEQ Assay, a bias-controlled multiplex PCR. The published analysis was carried out like this. Within the assay, amplification of reference gene primers was used to estimate how many nucleated cells each sample contained. To quantify the absolute abundance of each unique TCRbeta CDR3 rearrangement, sequence reads were collapsed and filtered. For each sample, productive Simpson clonality was calculated by taking the square root of Simpson's diversity index across productive rearrangements. The source is immuneACCESS, and TCRdb retained only in-frame sequences with V and J called. Part of the clones is not carried over; for the studies checked, unresolved V genes explain less than half of this, and the remainder is unexplained. That table is the source of V, J and clone size, and D and trimming were worked out from the DNA. This sample has 200,000 to 250,000 clones in its table, and roughly 84% of those were observed once. The ten most abundant clones make up around 3.5% of the sample.

The chain is encoded by TRBV7-2 joined to TRBJ2-7; TRBD1 fits 7 bases in the junction. The receptor comes from a woman aged 80 or over with acute or convalescent COVID-19. The sequencing sample was made of peripheral blood. DNA sequence: TGTGCCAGCAGCCTTGGGACAGAAGGTACGGGGCAGTACTTC. Its protein product is CASSLGTEGTGQYF.